These 20 T cell receptor beta chains share one sample of origin, sequenced in a study of blood T cell repertoires in COVID-19. Libraries were prepared by immunoSEQ multiplex PCR; TCRdb keeps only in-frame clonotypes and omits some of them. The sample has 260,000 or so clones, roughly 86% seen once. Sequencing used PBMCs or T cells enriched from blood (not recorded which). The receptors come from a woman aged 30 to 39 with acute COVID-19.

V usage is TRBV7-9 and J usage is TRBJ2-1; 7 nucleotides agree with TRBD1. CDR3 length: 15 residues. The J segment lost 2 bases and the V segment lost 4 bases, leaving 5 bases of the junction unmatched. Germline V gene lookup returns CDR1 SEHNR and CDR2 FQNEAQ (reference sequence). The CDR3 DNA sequence: TGTGCCAGCAGCTCCGACAGGGCCCCCTACAATGAGCAGTTCTTC. Translating gives CASSSDRAPYNEQFF.

The chain employs TRBV5-4 and TRBJ2-7; maybe TRBD1 (5 bases). The germline gives CDR1 SGHNT, CDR2 YYREEE (reference sequence). CDR3 length equals 15 residues. Trimming shortened V by 1 base and J by 0 bases, and 11 bases separated the two germline ends. CDR3 in DNA: TGTGCCAGCAGCTTGTGGCCAGGGAACTCCTACGAGCAGTACTTC. This gives the protein CASSLWPGNSYEQYF.

The chain couples TRBV11-2 to TRBJ1-1, with 9 bases that match TRBD1. The CDR3 consists of 14 residues. V shed 5 bases and J 3 bases; nucleotides not matched to a gene: 4. In germline, CDR1 is SGHAT, CDR2 FQNNGV. The CDR3 here is CASSEHRGHTEAFF. The CDR3 DNA is TGTGCCAGCAGCGAACACAGGGGGCACACTGAAGCTTTCTTT.

The V gene is TRBV5-1, the J gene TRBJ1-1, with 8 bases aligning to TRBD1. V dropped 4 bases and J dropped 7; count of bases not matched to a gene: 9. CDR1 and CDR2 from the germline V gene are SGHRS and YFSETQ. CDR3 length: 14 residues. The CDR3 spells CASSLGQVGGEAFF. CDR3 nucleotide sequence: TGCGCCAGCAGCCTGGGACAGGTGGGCGGTGAAGCTTTCTTT.

The chain has TRBV5-1 and TRBJ2-2; 7 nucleotides align to TRBD1. CDR3 length: 15 amino acids. Germline-derived CDR1 and CDR2 are SGHRS and YFSETQ. V lost 5 bases to trimming and J lost 5 bases; unmatched junction nucleotides: 9. This chain's CDR3 is CASRDPGQLTGELFF. The CDR3 DNA follows: TGCGCCAGCAGGGACCCGGGACAGCTTACCGGGGAGCTGTTTTTT.

The genes are TRBV2 and TRBJ1-2; D unclear. The CDR3 spans 13 residues. Between the trimmed V and J ends, which lost 9 bases and 8 bases, there was a span of 19 bases. From germline, CDR1 is SNHLY and CDR2 FYNNEI. The DNA for the CDR3 is TGTGCCAGTAACAGTGACAAAACGGGGGGCTACACCTTC. Encoded protein: CASNSDKTGGYTF.

This clone was detected a few times. The chain carries TRBV4-1 and TRBJ2-7, with 10 bases matching TRBD2. The ends lost 1 base at V and 7 bases at J; junction bases unmatched: 7. The CDR3 covers 15 residues. Germline lookup yields CDR1 MGHRA and CDR2 YSYEKL. The CDR3 region has the DNA TGCGCCAGCAGCCAAGCTAGCGGGGGAACCTGGGAGCAGTACTTC. Its protein is CASSQASGGTWEQYF.

This clone was seen only once. The CDR3 region is CASSYPRENQPQHF. The CDR3, as DNA: TGTGCCAGCAGTTACCCCCGGGAAAATCAGCCCCAGCATTTT. V gene TRBV6-2 or TRBV6-3 combines with J gene TRBJ1-5; D remains unclear. The CDR3 length is 14 residues. The V and J ends lost 2 bases and 4 bases respectively, with 9 bases between them. Germline lookup yields CDR1 MNHEY and CDR2 SVGEGT.

The chain combines TRBV4-1 with TRBJ2-3; 8 nucleotides align to TRBD1. V shed 4 bases, J shed 2 bases, and the junction held 8 bases outside the gene matches. CDR1 and CDR2 (germline): MGHRA, YSYEKL. This CDR3 is built from 16 residues. The CDR3 nucleotides read TGCGCCAGCAGCCCCAGGACAGGGTCGCTCACAGATACGCAGTATTTT. Translated: CASSPRTGSLTDTQYF.

A single count supports this clone. The chain is built from TRBV6-2 or TRBV6-3 and TRBJ2-3; TRBD2 agrees at 11 bases. V lost 4 bases, J lost 6 bases, and 9 bases stayed unmatched. The CDR3 has 16 residues. Germline CDR1 MNHEY, CDR2 SVGEGT. The CDR3 loop is CASSSGLAESGDTQYF. Written as DNA, the CDR3 is TGTGCCAGCAGTTCGGGACTAGCGGAGTCAGGGGATACGCAGTATTTT.

In this sample, this clone turned up once. The chain couples TRBV7-2 to TRBJ2-5; TRBD2 matches at 8 bases. The CDR3 length is 14 residues. With 2 bases clipped from V and 5 bases from J, the junction kept 4 bases outside the gene matches. Germline CDR1 and CDR2: SGHTA and FQGNSA. CDR3 sequence (DNA): TGTGCCAGCAGCTTACCGGGGGGGCCTGAGACCCAGTACTTC. It specifies CASSLPGGPETQYF.

The chain recombines TRBV19 with TRBJ1-5; no firm D call. The germline V gene has CDR1 LNHDA and CDR2 SQIVND (reference sequence). The CDR3 covers 16 residues. Trimming cost V 3 bases and J 0 bases, with 12 bases left between them. For the CDR3, the DNA is TGTGCCAGTAGTATCATCTTCAGGAATAGCAATCAGCCCCAGCATTTT. The encoded protein is CASSIIFRNSNQPQHF.

The chain combines TRBV3-1 (or the pseudogene TRBV3-2) with TRBJ2-7; TRBD1 aligns across 9 bases. J was trimmed by 4 bases and V by 2 bases; bases with no gene match: 9. The germline V gene encodes CDR1 LGHDT and CDR2 YNNKEL (reference sequence). The length of the CDR3 is 16 residues. CDR3 in amino acids: CASSQLPSGTGYEQYF. The CDR3 DNA is TGTGCCAGCAGCCAACTTCCATCCGGGACAGGGTACGAGCAGTACTTC.

The rearrangement joins TRBV11-2 to TRBJ1-6; D gene uncertain. There are 14 residues in the CDR3. Trimming left V 5 bases short and J 5 bases short, with 10 bases between. The germline CDR1 and CDR2 sequences are SGHAT and FQNNGV. CDR3 sequence: CASSPEENNSPLHF. The CDR3 nucleotides are TGTGCCAGCAGCCCGGAGGAAAATAATTCACCCCTCCACTTT.

The chain has TRBV11-2 and TRBJ2-6; 7 nucleotides agree with TRBD1. The V segment lost 0 bases and the J segment 2 bases; nucleotides outside the gene matches: 13. The CDR3 length is 20 residues. Germline V CDR1 and CDR2: SGHAT, FQNNGV. The CDR3 spells CASSLDVGGIIGPGANVLTF. In nucleotides, the CDR3 is TGTGCCAGCAGCTTAGATGTAGGGGGCATTATCGGACCTGGGGCCAACGTCCTGACTTTC.

This chain links TRBV20-1 with TRBJ1-1; D unresolved. The germline V gene has CDR1 DFQATT and CDR2 SNEGSKA (reference sequence). V dropped 3 bases and J dropped 5 bases, with 7 bases sitting between them. The length of the CDR3 is 11 residues. The CDR3 DNA is TGCAGTGCTAGCCGGGAAACTGAAGCTTTCTTT. Amino acids: CSASRETEAFF.

The V call is TRBV5-4, the J call TRBJ2-7; D unclear. Trimming pared 0 bases from V and 6 bases from J, leaving 10 bases between. This CDR3 is 13 amino acids long. Germline CDR1 SGHNT, CDR2 YYREEE (reference sequence). The CDR3 protein is CASSLAVQSEQYF. CDR3 nucleotide sequence: TGTGCCAGCAGCTTGGCAGTTCAATCCGAGCAGTACTTC.

The chain combines TRBV11-2 with TRBJ1-1, with 8 positions matching TRBD1. CDR1 is SGHAT, CDR2 FQNNGV, per germline. This CDR3 spans 14 amino acids. V gave up 5 bases and J gave up 2 bases; unmatched junction bases: 4. For the CDR3, the DNA is TGTGCCAGCAGCCTGACAGGGGTTAACACTGAAGCTTTCTTT. As protein: CASSLTGVNTEAFF.

The chain recombines TRBV5-1 with TRBJ2-2; D is uncertain. The CDR3 totals 16 residues. Deletions cut 0 bases from V and 3 bases from J, with 12 bases between. Germline values: CDR1 SGHRS, CDR2 YFSETQ. CDR3 nucleotides: TGCGCCAGCAGCTTGGCCAGCGCCGCGGACACCGGGGAGCTGTTTTTT. Its translation is CASSLASAADTGELFF. The complete variable domain, with remaining parts taken from reference TRBV5-1 and TRBJ2-2, reads KAGVTQTPRYLIKTRGQQVTLSCSPISGHRSVSWYQQTPGQGLQFLFEYFSETQRNKGNFPGRFSGRQFSNSRSEMNVSTLELGDSALYLCASSLASAADTGELFFGEGSRLTVL.

In this sample, this clone turned up a few times. The J gene is TRBJ2-1, the V gene TRBV5-1, with TRBD1 matching 9 bases. The ends lost 0 bases at V and 8 bases at J; junction bases unmatched: 6. Germline-derived CDR1 and CDR2 are SGHRS and YFSETQ. The CDR3 has 15 residues. Here the CDR3 DNA reads TGCGCCAGCAGCTTGGCAAGGACAGGGGTTGATGAGCAGTTCTTC. Translation: CASSLARTGVDEQFF.